The entry below gives a single T cell receptor (beta chain) sequence along with its context. Its specificity is not known. The CDR3 extends over 16 amino acids. The germline V and J ends were trimmed by 3 bases and 0 bases, with 11 bases remaining between them. Germline V gene data show CDR1 as LNHDA and CDR2 as SQIVND (reference sequence). This sample was taken from a study of vaccination and CD4 T cells after COVID-19. Whole-study context: Control cultures used a CEFX viral epitope pool, an HIV-1 Nef peptide pool, or no peptide.

Treatment in this sample: approximately nine-day PBMC culture with coronavirus spike peptide pools or control peptides (ViraFEST assay). Half the medium was replaced with fresh IL-2 medium on days 3 and 7. The assay that was used to sequence DNA from cultured CD4+ T cells was the Oncomine TCR Beta short-read assay. A single record per CDR3 protein comes from TCRdb applying MiXCR to the PCR reads. Seen here are about 26,000 distinct CDR3 sequences, roughly 50% observed once, and the top ten hold 28%. The source is a human donor who received a COVID-19 vaccine. This specimen was CD4+ T cells from blood, cultured in vitro, taken before SARS-CoV-2 vaccination. V usage is TRBV19 and J usage is TRBJ2-2; D perhaps matches TRBD1 (6 bases). Here the CDR3 reads CASSIYGGANTGELFF. The CDR3 bases are TGTGCCAGTAGTATTTATGGGGGCGCGAACACCGGGGAGCTGTTTTTT.